This passage covers 9 T cell receptor beta chains from one sample sequenced in a study of metastatic and nonmetastatic thyroid tumors. From the PCR reads, TCRdb re-called clones with MiXCR. The sample shows about 52,000 clones, roughly a sixth of them seen only once. Thyroid surgery was preceded by no treatment in any patient. The source material was blood. These receptors came from a female donor with papillary thyroid cancer or a benign thyroid nodule (not recorded which). Some clones in this sample may be carry-over from other donors' samples.

This clone was recorded at least ten times. The chain uses TRBV19 and TRBJ2-2, with D perhaps assigned TRBD1 or TRBD2 (5 bases each). The V and J ends lost 2 bases and 1 base respectively, with 11 bases between them. In germline, CDR1 is LNHDA, CDR2 SQIVND (reference sequence). The CDR3 consists of 16 residues. The chain's CDR3 is CASSIWGTKNTGELFF. CDR3 sequence (DNA): TGTGCCAGTAGTATATGGGGGACCAAGAACACCGGGGAGCTGTTTTTT.

This clone occurred a few times. A much larger clone sits a single nucleotide away, making a read error possible. The genes are TRBV4-2 and TRBJ1-1, with a weak D call TRBD1 (6 bases). Germline loops: CDR1 LGHNA, CDR2 YNFKEQ. The CDR3 covers 17 residues. Between the trimmed V and J ends, which lost 8 bases and 14 bases, there was a span of 36 bases. The CDR3 DNA reads TGTGCCAGCCGGGAGGACAGCCTACTCGGTGCGAACACTGAAGGCTTCTTT. This encodes CASREDSLLGANTEGFF.

The V and J genes are TRBV11-2 and TRBJ2-2, with 8 bases that match TRBD2. V was pared by 1 base and J by 4 bases, with 14 bases of the junction left unmatched. The CDR3 totals 19 residues. CDR1 and CDR2 (germline): SGHAT, FQNNGV. CDR3 DNA sequence: TGTGCCAGCAGCTTAGTCAGGGGTACGGCGGGGGGATTCACCGGGGAGCTGTTTTTT. This codes for CASSLVRGTAGGFTGELFF.

The chain is built from TRBV28 and TRBJ2-7; D not certain. The CDR3 spans 9 residues. Per the germline V gene, CDR1 is MDHEN and CDR2 is SYDVKM. The ends were cut back, 5 bases at V and 13 bases at J, with 9 bases in the middle. The CDR3 coding sequence is TGTGCCAGCAGTCCCAAAGTTTACTTC. Amino acid sequence: CASSPKVYF.

The chain combines TRBV6-1 with TRBJ2-2; 11 bases line up with TRBD1. Losses at the gene ends were 6 bases for V and 8 bases for J; bases not matched to a gene: 8. CDR1 MNHNS and CDR2 SASEGT come from the germline V gene. The CDR3 runs to 15 residues. The CDR3 DNA reads TGTGCCAGCAGCGTACGGGACAGGGGGAGTGGGGAGCTGTTTTTT. As protein: CASSVRDRGSGELFF.

This clone was detected ten times or more. J is TRBJ1-1 and V is TRBV6-1; D uncertain. V lost 8 bases and J lost 1, with 5 bases in between. The CDR3 has 11 residues. Germline V lookup: CDR1 MNHNS, CDR2 SASEGT. This chain's CDR3 is CASRENTEAFF. Written as DNA, the CDR3 is TGTGCCAGCCGGGAGAACACTGAAGCTTTCTTT.

This clone has at least ten counts. The V and J genes are TRBV28 and TRBJ2-2; 9 bases fit TRBD2. CDR3 length equals 17 residues. V dropped 5 bases and J dropped 3; count of bases not matched to a gene: 10. The germline CDR1 and CDR2 sequences are MDHEN and SYDVKM. CDR3 region: CASSRRRAGGYTGELFF. CDR3 nucleotide sequence: TGTGCCAGCAGTCGGCGTCGGGCGGGAGGGTACACCGGGGAGCTGTTTTTT.

Many counts were recorded for this clone. The rearrangement uses TRBV7-6 and TRBJ2-5; TRBD2 is a possible D gene (6 bases). CDR3 length: 15 amino acids. Trimming cost V 1 base and J 4 bases, with 13 bases left between them. Germline V gene lookup returns CDR1 SGHVS and CDR2 FNYEAQ. The CDR3 sequence: CASSLGWGGGETQYF. The CDR3 DNA follows: TGTGCCAGCAGCTTAGGATGGGGAGGAGGAGAGACCCAGTACTTC. The full variable domain, its missing parts supplied by reference TRBV7-6 and TRBJ2-5, is GAGVSQSPRYKVTKRGQDVALRCDPISGHVSLYWYRQALGQGPEFLTYFNYEAQQDKSGLPNDRFSAERPEGSISTLTIQRTEQRDSAMYRCASSLGWGGGETQYFGPGTRLLVL.

The rearrangement uses TRBV20-1 and TRBJ2-7; TRBD2 aligns across 7 bases. The CDR3 runs 16 residues. The V gene's germline CDR1 is DFQATT and CDR2 SNEGSKA (reference sequence). Here the CDR3 DNA reads TGCAGCTCGCGTTGGCTAGCGGTAGGAGAATCCTACGAGCAGTACTTC. It translates to CSSRWLAVGESYEQYF.